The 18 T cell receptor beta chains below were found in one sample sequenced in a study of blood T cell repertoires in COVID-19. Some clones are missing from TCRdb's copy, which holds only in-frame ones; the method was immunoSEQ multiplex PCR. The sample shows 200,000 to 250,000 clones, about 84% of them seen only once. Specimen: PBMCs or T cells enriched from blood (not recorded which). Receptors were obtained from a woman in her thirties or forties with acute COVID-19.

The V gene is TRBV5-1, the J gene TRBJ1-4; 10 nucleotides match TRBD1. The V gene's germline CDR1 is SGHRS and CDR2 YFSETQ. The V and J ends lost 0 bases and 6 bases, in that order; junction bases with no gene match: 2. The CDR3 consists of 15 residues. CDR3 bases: TGCGCCAGCAGCTTGGTTGGGACAGGGGATGAAAAACTGTTTTTT. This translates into CASSLVGTGDEKLFF.

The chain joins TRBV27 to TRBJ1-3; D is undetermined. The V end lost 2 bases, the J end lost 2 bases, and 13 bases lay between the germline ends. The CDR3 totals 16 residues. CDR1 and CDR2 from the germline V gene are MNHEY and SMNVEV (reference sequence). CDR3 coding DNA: TGTGCCAGCAGTTTAACCTTGGCGGGGACTGGAAACACCATATATTTT. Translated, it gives CASSLTLAGTGNTIYF.

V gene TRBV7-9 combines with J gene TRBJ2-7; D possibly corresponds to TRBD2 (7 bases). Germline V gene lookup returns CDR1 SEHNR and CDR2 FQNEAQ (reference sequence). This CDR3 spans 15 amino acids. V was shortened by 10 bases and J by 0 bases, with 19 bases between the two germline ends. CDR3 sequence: CATSSTGGYSYEQYF. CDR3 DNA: TGTGCCACATCTTCTACGGGGGGCTACTCCTACGAGCAGTACTTC.

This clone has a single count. The CDR3 DNA follows: TGTGCCAGTAGTCAGGGAAGGGGATTGAACACTGAAGCTTTCTTT. Its translation: CASSQGRGLNTEAFF. The rearrangement links TRBV19 to TRBJ1-1; possibly TRBD1 for D (5 bases). Trimming cost V 5 bases and J 0 bases, with 13 bases left between them. Per the germline V gene, CDR1 is LNHDA and CDR2 is SQIVND (reference sequence). The CDR3 length is 15 residues.

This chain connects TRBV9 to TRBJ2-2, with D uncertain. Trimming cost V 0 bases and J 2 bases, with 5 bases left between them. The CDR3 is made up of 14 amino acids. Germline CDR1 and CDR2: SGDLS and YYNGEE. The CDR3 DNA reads TGTGCCAGCAGCGTAGGGCTTAACACCGGGGAGCTGTTTTTT. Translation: CASSVGLNTGELFF.

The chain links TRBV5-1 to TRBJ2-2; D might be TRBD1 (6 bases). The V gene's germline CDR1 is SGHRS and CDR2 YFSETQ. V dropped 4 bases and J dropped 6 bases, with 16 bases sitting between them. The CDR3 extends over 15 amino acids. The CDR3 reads CASSPISGTSGELFF. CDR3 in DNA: TGCGCCAGCAGCCCTATCTCGGGGACATCCGGGGAGCTGTTTTTT.

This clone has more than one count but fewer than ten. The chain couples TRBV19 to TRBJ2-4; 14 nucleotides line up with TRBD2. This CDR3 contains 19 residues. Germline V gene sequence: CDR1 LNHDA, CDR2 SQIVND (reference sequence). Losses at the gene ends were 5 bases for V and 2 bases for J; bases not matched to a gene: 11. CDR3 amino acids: CASSGTGTSGSVTKNIQYF. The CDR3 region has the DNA TGTGCCAGTAGTGGCACCGGGACTAGCGGGAGTGTTACCAAAAACATTCAGTACTTC.

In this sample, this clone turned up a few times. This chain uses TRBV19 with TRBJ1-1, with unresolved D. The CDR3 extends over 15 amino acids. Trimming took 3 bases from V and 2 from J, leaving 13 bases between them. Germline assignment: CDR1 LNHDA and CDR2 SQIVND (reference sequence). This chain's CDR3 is CASSMGRGLNTEAFF. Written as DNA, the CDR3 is TGTGCCAGTAGTATGGGCCGAGGGTTAAACACTGAAGCTTTCTTT.

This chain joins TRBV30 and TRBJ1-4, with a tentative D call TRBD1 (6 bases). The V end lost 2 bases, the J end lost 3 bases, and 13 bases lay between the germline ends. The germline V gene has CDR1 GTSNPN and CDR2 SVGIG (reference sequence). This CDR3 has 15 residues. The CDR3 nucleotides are TGTGCCTGGAGTCAGGGAGGGGGATCTAATGAAAAACTGTTTTTT. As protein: CAWSQGGGSNEKLFF.

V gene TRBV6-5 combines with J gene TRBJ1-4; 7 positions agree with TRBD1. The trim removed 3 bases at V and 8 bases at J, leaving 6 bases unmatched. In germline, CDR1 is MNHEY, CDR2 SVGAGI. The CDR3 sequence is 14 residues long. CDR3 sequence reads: CASSYSGGREKLFF. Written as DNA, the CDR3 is TGTGCCAGCAGTTATTCAGGGGGAAGGGAAAAACTGTTTTTT.

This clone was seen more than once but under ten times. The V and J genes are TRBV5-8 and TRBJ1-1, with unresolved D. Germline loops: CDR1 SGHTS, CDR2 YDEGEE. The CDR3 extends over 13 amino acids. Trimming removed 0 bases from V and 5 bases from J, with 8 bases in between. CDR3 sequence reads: CASSLETGTEAFF. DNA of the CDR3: TGTGCCAGCAGCTTGGAAACGGGAACTGAAGCTTTCTTT.

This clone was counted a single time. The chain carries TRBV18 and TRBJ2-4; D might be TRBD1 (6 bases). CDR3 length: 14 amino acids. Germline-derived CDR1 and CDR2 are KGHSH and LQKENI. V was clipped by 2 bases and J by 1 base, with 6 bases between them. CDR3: CASSPGQAKNIQYF. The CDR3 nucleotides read TGTGCCAGCTCACCAGGACAGGCCAAAAACATTCAGTACTTC.

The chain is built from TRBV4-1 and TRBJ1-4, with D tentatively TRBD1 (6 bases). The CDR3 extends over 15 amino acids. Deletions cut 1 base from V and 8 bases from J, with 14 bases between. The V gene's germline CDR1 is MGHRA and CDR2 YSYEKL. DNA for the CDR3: TGCGCCAGCAGCCAAGTCCACAGGGTAGTCGAAAAACTGTTTTTT. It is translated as CASSQVHRVVEKLFF.

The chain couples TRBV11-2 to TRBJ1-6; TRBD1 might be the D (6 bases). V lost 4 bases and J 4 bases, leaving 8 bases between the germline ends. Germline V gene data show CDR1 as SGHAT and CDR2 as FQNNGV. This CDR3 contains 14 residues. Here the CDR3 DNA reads TGTGCCAGCAGCTCGAGGGGGTATAATTCACCCCTCCACTTT. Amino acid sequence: CASSSRGYNSPLHF.

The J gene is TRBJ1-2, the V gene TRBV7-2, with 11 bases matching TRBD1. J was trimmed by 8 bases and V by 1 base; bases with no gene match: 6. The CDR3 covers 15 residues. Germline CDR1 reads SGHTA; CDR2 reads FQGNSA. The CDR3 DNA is TGTGCCAGCAGCTTAGTCGGACAGGGGGCGAGGGGCTACACCTTC. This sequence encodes CASSLVGQGARGYTF.

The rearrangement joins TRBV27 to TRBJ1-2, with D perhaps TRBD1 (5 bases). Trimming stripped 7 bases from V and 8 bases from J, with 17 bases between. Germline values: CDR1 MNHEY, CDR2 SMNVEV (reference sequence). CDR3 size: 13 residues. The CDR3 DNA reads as TGTGCCAGCAAAGCTCTAGGGGTAGTCGGCTACACCTTC. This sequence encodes CASKALGVVGYTF.

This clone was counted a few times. Here the CDR3 DNA reads TGTGCCAGCTCACCAGGGGTCCCCTGGTTACAGGGCACAGATACGCAGTATTTT. Protein product: CASSPGVPWLQGTDTQYF. The V and J genes are TRBV18 and TRBJ2-3; tentative D call: TRBD1 (5 bases). The CDR3 totals 18 residues. The germline V gene encodes CDR1 KGHSH and CDR2 LQKENI. Trimming shortened V by 2 bases and J by 1 base, and 19 bases separated the two germline ends.

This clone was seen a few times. Written as DNA, the CDR3 is TGTGTCAGTCCCCAGGGTACTACTACCTATTGGGATCAGCCCCAGCATTTT. Translating it yields CVSPQGTTTYWDQPQHF. The genes are TRBV28 and TRBJ1-5; a possible D gene is TRBD1 (5 bases). This CDR3 has 17 residues. CDR1 MDHEN and CDR2 SYDVKM come from the germline V gene.